The 7 T cell receptor beta chains reported below all come from one sample, sequenced in a study of read filtering for tumor transcriptome and immune sequencing. This library used approximately 0.4 ug RNA and molecular barcoded adaptors spanning alpha/delta and beta/gamma chains. TCRdb redid the calling of the reads with MiXCR, one entry per CDR3 protein. The sample records 94,000 or so distinct CDR3 sequences, over 9% being singletons. The sample consisted of a population of CD138-negative cells sorted from bone marrow. These receptors were obtained from a donor at least 40 years old with multiple myeloma.

In this sample, this clonotype turned up a few times. A much larger clone differs by one base, so this may be a read error. This chain joins TRBV5-7 and TRBJ2-7; TRBD2 is a possible D gene (6 bases). TRBV5-7 belongs to the ORF category, with a function that is uncertain. The CDR3 is 15 amino acids. V lost 3 bases and J lost 3, with 16 bases in between. The CDR3 here is CASSSGSSDIYEQYF. In nucleotides, the CDR3 is TGTGCCAGCAGCTCCGGGTCTAGCGACATCTACGAGCAGTACTTC.

The rearrangement joins TRBV29-1 to TRBJ2-2, with TRBD1 matching 7 bases. Germline V gene lookup returns CDR1 SQVTM and CDR2 ANQGSEA. The CDR3 extends over 14 amino acids. CDR3 loop: CCARTYRGTGELFF. The CDR3 nucleotides read TGCTGCGCAAGAACTTACAGGGGTACCGGGGAGCTGTTTTTT.

Turning to this clonotype: One end of the junction is discordant with germline, which a read error may explain. The chain joins TRBV11-3 to TRBJ2-6; TRBD1 might be the D (5 bases). The CDR3 length is 14 residues. Germline CDR1 is SGHNT and CDR2 is YENEEA. Here the CDR3 DNA reads TGTGCCAGCAGTCCCGTCTCTGGGGCCGACGTGCTGACTTTC. Its translation: CASSPVSGADVLTF. Variable domain in full (rest from reference TRBV11-3 and TRBJ2-6): EAGVVQSPRYKIIEKKQPVAFWCNPISGHNTLYWYLQNLGQGPELLIRYENEEAVDDSQLPKDRFSAERLKGVDSTLKIQPAELGDSAVYLCASSPVSGADVLTFGAGSRLTVL.

Regarding this clonotype: A clone one base away is much larger, so this may be a read error. V gene TRBV29-1 combines with J gene TRBJ2-1, with a weak D call TRBD1 (5 bases). Germline V gene lookup returns CDR1 SQVTM and CDR2 ANQGSEA. Trimming left V 1 base short and J 8 bases short, with 15 bases between. This CDR3 comprises 14 residues. CDR3 in DNA: TGCAGCGTTGAAGGGCAGGGAAGATACTATGAGCAGTTCTTC. It yields the protein CSVEGQGRYYEQFF.

This clonotype was picked up a small number of times. The V call is TRBV28, the J call TRBJ1-5; D possibly corresponds to TRBD1 (5 bases). CDR3 size: 15 residues. Germline CDR1 reads MDHEN; CDR2 reads SYDVKM. The V end lost 2 bases, the J end lost 4 bases, and 12 bases lay between the germline ends. In DNA form, the CDR3 reads TGTGCCAGCAGTTTACTCTGGGGGAAGAATCAGCCCCAGCATTTT. It is translated as CASSLLWGKNQPQHF. Drawing the rest from reference TRBV28 and TRBJ1-5, the complete variable domain is DVKVTQSSRYLVKRTGEKVFLECVQDMDHENMFWYRQDPGLGLRLIYFSYDVKMKEKGDIPEGYSVSREKKERFSLILESASTNQTSMYLCASSLLWGKNQPQHFGDGTRLSIL.

This clonotype was counted many times. The DNA for the CDR3 is TGTGCCAGCAGTTTATCTAGCGGGAGTTTTGCAGATACGCAGTATTTT. Protein sequence: CASSLSSGSFADTQYF. The V and J genes are TRBV28 and TRBJ2-3, with 10 positions matching TRBD2. The J segment lost 4 bases and the V segment lost 1 base, leaving 5 bases of the junction unmatched. The CDR3 has 16 amino acids. The germline gives CDR1 MDHEN, CDR2 SYDVKM.

In this sample, this clonotype turned up many times. This chain joins TRBV7-9 and TRBJ2-5; D perhaps matches TRBD1 (5 bases). The CDR3 is 13 residues long. CDR1 and CDR2 (germline): SEHNR, FQNEAQ (reference sequence). V lost 4 bases, J lost 4 bases, and 10 bases lay in between. DNA for the CDR3: TGTGCCAGCAGCTACGGGCAGGGAGAGACCCAGTACTTC. This sequence encodes CASSYGQGETQYF.